This T cell receptor (beta chain) stems from a study of Ad26.COV2.S vaccination and SARS-CoV-2 variants. Indicated treatment: some 20 received Ad26.COV2.S at low or high dose, single or two shots; 5 received placebo; per-sample allocation not given. All samples were drawn on day 63, counting from the first vaccine or placebo injection. The CDR3 loop spans 12 amino acids. V was shortened by 1 base and J by 4 bases, with 4 bases between the two germline ends. Points from the study as a whole: Across vaccine and placebo recipients, the breadth of non-spike TCRs was similar.

Produced via immunoSEQ multiplex PCR; TCRdb's table is partial and in-frame only. The sample lists 350,000 to 500,000 clones, 80% to 95% occurring once. As for this clone: The antigen remains undetermined.

This specimen consisted of peripheral blood, obtained in a trial of Ad26.COV2.S vaccine versus placebo. The V call is TRBV12-3 or TRBV12-4, the J call TRBJ2-5, with D uncertain. This receptor was identified in a person aged 18-60 years who received the Ad26.COV2.S COVID-19 vaccine or a placebo. The CDR3 sequence: CASSLDPETQYF. The CDR3 region has the DNA TGTGCCAGCAGTTTAGACCCAGAGACCCAGTACTTC.